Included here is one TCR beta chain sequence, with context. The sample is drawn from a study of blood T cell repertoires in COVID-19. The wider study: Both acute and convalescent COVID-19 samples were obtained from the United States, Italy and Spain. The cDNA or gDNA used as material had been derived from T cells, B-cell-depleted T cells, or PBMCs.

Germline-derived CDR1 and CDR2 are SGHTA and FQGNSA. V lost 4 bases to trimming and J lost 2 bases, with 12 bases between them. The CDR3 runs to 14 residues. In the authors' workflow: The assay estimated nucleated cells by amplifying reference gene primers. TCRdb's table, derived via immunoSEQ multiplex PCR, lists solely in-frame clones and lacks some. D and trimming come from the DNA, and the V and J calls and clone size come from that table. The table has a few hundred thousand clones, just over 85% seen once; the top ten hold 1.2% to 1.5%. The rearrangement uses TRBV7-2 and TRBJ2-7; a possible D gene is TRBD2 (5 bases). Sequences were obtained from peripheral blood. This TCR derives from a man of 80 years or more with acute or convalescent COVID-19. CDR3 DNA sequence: TGTGCCAGCAGCTCGGACTTTTCTACCTACGAGCAGTACTTC. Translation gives CASSSDFSTYEQYF.